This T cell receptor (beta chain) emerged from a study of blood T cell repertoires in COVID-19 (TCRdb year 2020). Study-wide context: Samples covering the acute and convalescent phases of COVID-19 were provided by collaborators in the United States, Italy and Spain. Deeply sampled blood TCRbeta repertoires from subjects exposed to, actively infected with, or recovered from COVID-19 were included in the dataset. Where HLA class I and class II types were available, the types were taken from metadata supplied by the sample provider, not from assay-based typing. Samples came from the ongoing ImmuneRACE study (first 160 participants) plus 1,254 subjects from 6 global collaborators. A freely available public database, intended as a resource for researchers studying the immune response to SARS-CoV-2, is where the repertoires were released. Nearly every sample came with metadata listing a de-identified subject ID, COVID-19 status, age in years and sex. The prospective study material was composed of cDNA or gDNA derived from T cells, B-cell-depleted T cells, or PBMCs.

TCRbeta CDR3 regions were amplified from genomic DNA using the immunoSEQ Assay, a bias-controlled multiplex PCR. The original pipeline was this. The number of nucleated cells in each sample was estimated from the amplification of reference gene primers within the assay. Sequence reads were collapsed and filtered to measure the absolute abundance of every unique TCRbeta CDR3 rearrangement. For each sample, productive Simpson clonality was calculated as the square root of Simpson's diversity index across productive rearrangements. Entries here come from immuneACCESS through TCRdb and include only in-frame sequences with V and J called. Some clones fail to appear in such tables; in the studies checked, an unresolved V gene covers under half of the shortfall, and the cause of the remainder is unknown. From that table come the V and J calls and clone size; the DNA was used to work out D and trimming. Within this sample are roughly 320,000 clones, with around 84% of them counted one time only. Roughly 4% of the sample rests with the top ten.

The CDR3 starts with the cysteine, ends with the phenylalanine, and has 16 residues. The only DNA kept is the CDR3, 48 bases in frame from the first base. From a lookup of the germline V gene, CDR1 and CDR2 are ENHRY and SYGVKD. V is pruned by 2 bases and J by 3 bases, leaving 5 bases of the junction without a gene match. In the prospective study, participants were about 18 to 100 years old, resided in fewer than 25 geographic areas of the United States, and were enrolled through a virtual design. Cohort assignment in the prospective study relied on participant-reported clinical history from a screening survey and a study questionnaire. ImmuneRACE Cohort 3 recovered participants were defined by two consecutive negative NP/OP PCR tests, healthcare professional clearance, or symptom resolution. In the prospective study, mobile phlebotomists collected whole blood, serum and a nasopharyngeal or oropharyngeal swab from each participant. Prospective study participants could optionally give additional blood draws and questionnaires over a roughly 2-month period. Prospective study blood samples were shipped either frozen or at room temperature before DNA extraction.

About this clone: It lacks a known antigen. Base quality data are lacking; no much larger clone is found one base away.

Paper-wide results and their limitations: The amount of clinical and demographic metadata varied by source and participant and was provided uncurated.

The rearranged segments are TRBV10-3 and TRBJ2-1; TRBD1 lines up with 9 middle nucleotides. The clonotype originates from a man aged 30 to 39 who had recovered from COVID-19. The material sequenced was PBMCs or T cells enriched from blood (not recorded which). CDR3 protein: CAISEPGQGGYNEQFF. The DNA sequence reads TGTGCCATCAGTGAGCCGGGACAGGGAGGCTACAATGAGCAGTTCTTC.